This T cell receptor beta chain was profiled in a study of T cells in localized non-small cell lung cancer. Findings of the study overall: Adjacent lung was found to contain a median around 56 of the top 100 tumor clones. A higher density of T cells in blood coincided with extended overall survival.

TCRdb's table, derived via immunoSEQ multiplex PCR, lists solely in-frame clones and lacks some. The profile shows 45,000 to 60,000 clones, about nine tenths of them singletons. This clone has a handful of counts. Its antigen remains unknown. Sample: peripheral blood, taken before any cancer treatment. The sequence was obtained from a woman aged 35-75 years with stage I lung adenocarcinoma.

CDR3: CAWSPQGNYGYTF. In nucleotides, the CDR3 is TGTGCCTGGAGTCCACAGGGGAACTATGGCTACACCTTC. The V and J genes are TRBV30 and TRBJ1-2, with 7 bases aligning to TRBD1. Germline loops: CDR1 GTSNPN, CDR2 SVGIG (reference sequence). This CDR3 contains 13 residues. Unmatched junction bases numbered 2, after V lost 2 bases and J lost 2 bases.